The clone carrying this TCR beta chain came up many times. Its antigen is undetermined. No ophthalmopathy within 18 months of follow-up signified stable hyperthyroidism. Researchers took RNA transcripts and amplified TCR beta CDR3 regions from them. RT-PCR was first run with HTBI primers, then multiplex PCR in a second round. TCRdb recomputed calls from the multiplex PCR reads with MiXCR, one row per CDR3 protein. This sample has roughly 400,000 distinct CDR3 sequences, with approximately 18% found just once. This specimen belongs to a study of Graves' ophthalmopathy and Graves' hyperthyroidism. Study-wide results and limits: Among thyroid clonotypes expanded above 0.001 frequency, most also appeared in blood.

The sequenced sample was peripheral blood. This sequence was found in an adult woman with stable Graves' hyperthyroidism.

The CDR3 DNA is TGTGCCAGCAGTGAAGGGACAGGGAGCTATGGCTACACCTTC. Translated, it gives CASSEGTGSYGYTF. The chain carries TRBV6-1 and TRBJ1-2; 8 nucleotides agree with TRBD1. The CDR3 spans 14 residues. V lost 1 base and J lost 4; bases outside the gene matches: 2. Per the germline V gene, CDR1 is MNHNS and CDR2 is SASEGT.